The rows below give T cell receptor beta chains drawn from one sample of a study of cytomegalovirus exposure and HLA in healthy donors. Measured with immunoSEQ multiplex PCR; TCRdb has only the in-frame clones, and not every one. The sample contains under 150,000 clones, roughly three quarters of which appear only once. The specimen was PBMCs. The receptors were gathered from a woman aged 35 to 49 in good health and CMV-seronegative. CDR3s include the opening cysteine and the closing phenylalanine or tryptophan. D genes are given only for firm matches. Not every row has a clone size; where given, it reads once, few, many or a size class.

clone_size	j_call	v_call	d_call	cdr3_aa	cdr3_nt
.	TRBJ1-1	TRBV14	.	CASRGQGNTEAFF	TGTGCCAGCAGGGGACAAGGGAACACTGAAGCTTTCTTT
.	TRBJ2-7	TRBV5-1	TRBD2	CASSLRLAGAHEQYF	TGCGCCAGCAGCCTCCGACTAGCGGGAGCCCACGAGCAGTACTTC
.	TRBJ2-5	TRBV6-1	.	CASSEFFQETQYF	TGTGCCAGCAGTGAGTTCTTCCAAGAGACCCAGTACTTC
once	TRBJ1-1	TRBV5-1	TRBD1	CASSLGQGPNTEAFF	TGCGCCAGCAGCTTGGGACAGGGTCCGAACACTGAAGCTTTCTTT
.	TRBJ2-7	TRBV30	.	CAWSVSGHEQYF	TGTGCCTGGAGTGTATCAGGTCACGAGCAGTACTTC
.	TRBJ2-3	TRBV7-8	TRBD2	CASSLAAASGPTDTQYF	TGTGCCAGCAGCTTAGCGGCGGCTAGCGGCCCCACAGATACGCAGTATTTT
.	TRBJ2-1	TRBV28	.	CASSLPTRLGEQFF	TGTGCCAGCAGTTTACCGACTAGACTGGGTGAGCAGTTCTTC
.	TRBJ1-5	TRBV30	TRBD1	CAWSVPQGAYQPQHF	TGTGCCTGGAGTGTACCACAGGGGGCTTATCAGCCCCAGCATTTT
.	TRBJ2-3	TRBV4-1	TRBD2	CASSQSFIAGPSTDTQYF	TGCGCCAGCAGCCAATCCTTTATAGCGGGCCCTAGCACAGATACGCAGTATTTT
.	TRBJ2-3	TRBV6-5	.	CASSPGSHMDTQYF	TGTGCCAGCAGCCCCGGGAGCCACATGGATACGCAGTATTTT
.	TRBJ2-7	TRBV6-6	TRBD1	CASSRQGSYEQYF	TGTGCCAGCAGTCGACAGGGCTCCTACGAGCAGTACTTC
.	TRBJ1-1	TRBV6-5	.	CASSYQAGEITEAFF	TGTGCCAGCAGTTACCAGGCAGGGGAGATCACTGAAGCTTTCTTT
few	TRBJ2-1	TRBV18	.	CASSPRAEEQFF	TGTGCCAGCTCACCACGGGCAGAGGAGCAGTTCTTC
.	TRBJ1-4	TRBV5-1	TRBD1	CASSGGQGEKLFF	TGCGCCAGCAGCGGGGGACAGGGTGAAAAACTGTTTTTT
.	TRBJ2-7	TRBV5-1	.	CASSLGYNEQYF	TGCGCCAGCAGCTTGGGTTACAACGAGCAGTACTTC
.	TRBJ2-2	TRBV7-9	.	CASSLETRELFF	TGTGCCAGCAGCTTGGAGACCCGGGAGCTGTTTTTT
.	TRBJ1-1	TRBV19	.	CASKLRAGVTEAFF	TGTGCCAGTAAGCTACGAGCGGGCGTCACTGAAGCTTTCTTT
few	TRBJ2-5	TRBV4-2	.	CASSQAGQLGGETQYF	TGTGCCAGCAGCCAGGCGGGTCAATTAGGTGGAGAGACCCAGTACTTC
few	TRBJ1-1	TRBV9	.	CASQGENEAFF	TGTGCCAGCCAAGGGGAAAATGAAGCTTTCTTT
once	TRBJ2-7	TRBV19	TRBD1	CASSRTNRQGHYEQYF	TGTGCCAGTAGCAGAACTAACCGACAGGGGCACTACGAGCAGTACTTC
.	TRBJ2-1	TRBV5-1	TRBD1	CASSADRGRNNEQFF	TGCGCCAGCAGCGCCGACAGGGGGCGGAATAATGAGCAGTTCTTC
.	TRBJ2-3	TRBV27	.	CASRPTGGWADTQYF	TGTGCCAGCAGGCCGACTGGGGGCTGGGCAGATACGCAGTATTTT
.	TRBJ2-5	TRBV28	TRBD2	CASSLAGGETQYF	TGTGCCAGCAGTTTGGCGGGAGGGGAGACCCAGTACTTC
.	TRBJ2-6	TRBV2	.	CASRVRFFSGANGLTF	TGTGCCAGCAGAGTAAGGTTTTTCTCTGGGGCCAACGGCCTGACTTTC
.	TRBJ1-6	TRBV7-8	.	CASSLGLGGESPLHF	TGTGCCAGCAGCTTAGGATTGGGGGGGGAGTCACCCCTCCACTTT
.	TRBJ2-7	TRBV4-1	TRBD2	CASSQEPPGGAYEQYF	TGCGCCAGCAGCCAAGAACCCCCCGGGGGGGCCTACGAGCAGTACTTC
.	TRBJ2-1	TRBV6-1	.	CASSDWEHYNEQFF	TGTGCCAGCAGTGACTGGGAGCACTACAATGAGCAGTTCTTC
.	TRBJ1-5	TRBV30	.	CAWSRTNQPQHF	TGTGCCTGGAGTCGAACAAATCAGCCCCAGCATTTT
.	TRBJ2-1	TRBV5-1	TRBD2	CASSLALGTSGHNEQFF	TGCGCCAGCAGCTTGGCCTTGGGGACTAGCGGGCACAATGAGCAGTTCTTC
few	TRBJ2-1	TRBV5-1	.	CASSLHTSIFNEQFF	TGCGCCAGCAGCTTGCATACTAGTATCTTCAATGAGCAGTTCTTC
.	TRBJ2-5	TRBV19	.	CASKGGGARETQYF	TGTGCCAGTAAGGGTGGGGGGGCACGAGAGACCCAGTACTTC
.	TRBJ2-3	TRBV20-1	.	CSGGGGDTQYF	TGCAGTGGGGGAGGTGGAGATACGCAGTATTTT
.	TRBJ2-3	TRBV11-2	.	CASSFMGGSTDTQYF	TGTGCCAGCAGCTTTATGGGAGGCAGCACAGATACGCAGTATTTT
.	TRBJ1-2	TRBV6-1	.	CASSERATGSYGYTF	TGTGCCAGCAGCGAAAGAGCTACAGGGAGCTATGGCTACACCTTC
.	TRBJ2-2	TRBV18	.	CASSQSRDSELFF	TGTGCCAGCTCACAGTCCAGGGATTCGGAGCTGTTTTTT
.	TRBJ2-2	TRBV6-1	TRBD1	CASRPGQGSTGELFF	TGTGCCAGCAGACCGGGACAGGGAAGCACCGGGGAGCTGTTTTTT
many	TRBJ1-4	TRBV5-4	.	CASSPGGRDEKLFF	TGTGCCAGCAGTCCTGGGGGCAGGGATGAAAAACTGTTTTTT
.	TRBJ1-4	TRBV30	TRBD1	CAGTGGGEKLFF	TGTGCCGGCACAGGGGGTGGTGAAAAACTGTTTTTT
.	TRBJ1-4	TRBV6-5	TRBD1	CASSNDRAINEKLFF	TGTGCCAGCAGTAATGACAGGGCAATAAATGAAAAACTGTTTTTT
.	TRBJ2-7	TRBV7-2	TRBD2	CASSSVSGRYLSYEQYF	TGTGCCAGCAGCTCAGTTAGCGGGCGATACCTAAGCTACGAGCAGTACTTC
.	TRBJ1-3	TRBV11-2	.	CASIPATGPGNTIYF	TGTGCCAGCATCCCAGCGACCGGCCCTGGAAACACCATATATTTT
.	TRBJ1-5	TRBV7-2	.	CASSLEWTLSAQHF	TGTGCCAGCAGCTTAGAGTGGACACTATCAGCCCAGCATTTT
.	TRBJ2-1	TRBV6-5	TRBD1	CASRPGQGVNNEQFF	TGTGCCAGCAGACCAGGACAGGGAGTGAACAATGAGCAGTTCTTC
few	TRBJ1-2	TRBV28	TRBD1	CASRETSGTAHGYTF	TGTGCCAGCAGGGAGACCTCCGGGACAGCCCATGGCTACACCTTC
few	TRBJ2-7	TRBV28	.	CASSLTGRSYEQYF	TGTGCCAGCAGTTTAACGGGGAGATCCTACGAGCAGTACTTC
.	TRBJ2-6	TRBV2	TRBD2	CASTGGTSGANGLTF	TGTGCCAGCACGGGAGGGACCTCTGGGGCCAACGGCCTGACTTTC
.	TRBJ2-7	TRBV6-5	.	CASRPGLASNEQYF	TGTGCCAGCAGACCCGGTCTAGCCTCTAACGAGCAGTACTTC